A single sample is the source of the 23 T cell receptor beta chains below, sequenced in a study of blood T cell repertoires in COVID-19. Clones were read by immunoSEQ multiplex PCR, and TCRdb kept only the in-frame ones, dropping some. The table lists fewer than 250,000 clones, about 90% of them singletons, with approximately 0.9% in the top ten. The sequenced sample was PBMCs or T cells enriched from blood (not recorded which). These receptors were taken from a man aged 45-65 years who had been exposed to COVID-19.

The V gene is TRBV19, the J gene TRBJ2-3; 8 nucleotides line up with TRBD1. CDR3 length: 16 residues. Trimming at V came to 2 bases and at J to 1 base, leaving 5 bases not matched to a gene. Germline V gene lookup returns CDR1 LNHDA and CDR2 SQIVND (reference sequence). The CDR3 loop is CASSIRTGGRTDTQYF. Here the CDR3 DNA reads TGTGCCAGTAGTATACGCACAGGGGGGCGCACAGATACGCAGTATTTT.

V and J are TRBV4-1 and TRBJ1-3; a weak D match, TRBD1 (5 bases). Trimming pared 4 bases from V and 2 bases from J, leaving 12 bases between. Germline CDR1 and CDR2: MGHRA and YSYEKL. The CDR3 is made up of 15 amino acids. CDR3 coding DNA: TGCGCCAGCAGCCCCCAGGGACTCACTGGAAACACCATATATTTT. Translation: CASSPQGLTGNTIYF.

The chain carries TRBV5-1 and TRBJ1-2; D gene unclear. Trimming cost V 4 bases and J 5 bases, with 12 bases left between them. Germline CDR1 and CDR2: SGHRS and YFSETQ. The CDR3 runs 13 residues. The CDR3 sequence is CASSLPHRYGYTF. Written as DNA, the CDR3 is TGCGCCAGCAGCCTACCTCACAGATATGGCTACACCTTC. The whole variable domain, remainder taken from reference TRBV5-1 and TRBJ1-2, is KAGVTQTPRYLIKTRGQQVTLSCSPISGHRSVSWYQQTPGQGLQFLFEYFSETQRNKGNFPGRFSGRQFSNSRSEMNVSTLELGDSALYLCASSLPHRYGYTFGSGTRLTVV.

The CDR3 DNA reads TGTGCCAGAAGGGTAACGGCCGGGACAGTCAACTATGGCTACACCTTC. The encoded protein is CARRVTAGTVNYGYTF. The V call is TRBV5-3, the J call TRBJ1-2; 7 nucleotides align to TRBD1. TRBV5-3 is assigned to the ORF class and has an uncertain function. V trimming: 5 bases; J trimming: 2 bases; junction bases outside the gene matches: 12. This CDR3 comprises 16 residues.

The chain employs TRBV10-3 and TRBJ1-5, with a weak D call TRBD1 (5 bases). This CDR3 has 14 amino acids. In germline, CDR1 is ENHRY, CDR2 SYGVKD. V lost 2 bases and J 3 bases, leaving 8 bases between the germline ends. Here the CDR3 DNA reads TGTGCCATCAGTGAGGGGGCGAACAATCAGCCCCAGCATTTT. Protein: CAISEGANNQPQHF.

V and J are TRBV3-1 (or the pseudogene TRBV3-2) and TRBJ2-3; D remains unclear. The CDR3 runs to 14 residues. Germline lookup yields CDR1 LGHDT and CDR2 YNNKEL (reference sequence). V lost 1 base, J lost 2 bases, and 7 bases lay in between. The CDR3 here is CASSQVVSTDTQYF. The CDR3 DNA sequence: TGTGCCAGCAGCCAAGTAGTGTCCACAGATACGCAGTATTTT.

This sequence joins TRBV18 and TRBJ1-1, with 9 nucleotides matching TRBD1. Germline-derived CDR1 and CDR2 are KGHSH and LQKENI. This CDR3 region has 13 residues. Unmatched junction bases numbered 2, after V lost 5 bases and J lost 4 bases. The CDR3 DNA follows: TGTGCCAGCTCAGAGACAGGGGGCACTGAAGCTTTCTTT. Translated: CASSETGGTEAFF.

The chain carries TRBV14 and TRBJ1-2; no definite D call. Between the trimmed V and J ends, which lost 1 base and 9 bases, there was a span of 18 bases. The CDR3 loop spans 15 amino acids. Germline values: CDR1 SGHDN, CDR2 FVKESK. CDR3 DNA: TGTGCCAGCAGCCAAGGGTGGAGGGCCCCTGTGAGCTACACCTTC. Protein product: CASSQGWRAPVSYTF.

This chain joins TRBV28 and TRBJ1-2; D may be TRBD1 (6 bases). There are 13 residues in the CDR3. V gave up 6 bases and J gave up 7 bases, with 15 bases separating them. CDR1 and CDR2 from the germline V gene are MDHEN and SYDVKM. The DNA of the CDR3 is TGTGCCAGCAGCCTCAACAGGGTGTCTGGCTACACCTTC. This codes for CASSLNRVSGYTF.

This chain uses TRBV28 with TRBJ1-1; the D is unclear. Germline loops: CDR1 MDHEN, CDR2 SYDVKM. Trimming left V 5 bases short and J 0 bases short, with 10 bases between. This CDR3 has 14 residues. The CDR3 reads CASSLLQLNTEAFF. The CDR3 region has the DNA TGTGCCAGCAGTCTTTTACAACTGAACACTGAAGCTTTCTTT. Filled out from reference TRBV28 and TRBJ1-1, the complete variable domain reads DVKVTQSSRYLVKRTGEKVFLECVQDMDHENMFWYRQDPGLGLRLIYFSYDVKMKEKGDIPEGYSVSREKKERFSLILESASTNQTSMYLCASSLLQLNTEAFFGQGTRLTVV.

The chain uses TRBV5-4 and TRBJ2-7; 10 bases fit TRBD2. Germline V lookup: CDR1 SGHNT, CDR2 YYREEE (reference sequence). V trimming: 0 bases; J trimming: 1 base; junction bases outside the gene matches: 7. There are 17 residues in the CDR3. The CDR3 sequence is CASSLAVAGGTSYEQYF. CDR3 bases: TGTGCCAGCAGCTTGGCGGTAGCGGGGGGTACATCCTACGAGCAGTACTTC.

V usage is TRBV30 and J usage is TRBJ1-5, with 7 positions matching TRBD1. The CDR3 runs 14 residues. V trimming: 5 bases; J trimming: 0 bases; junction bases outside the gene matches: 4. In germline, CDR1 is GTSNPN, CDR2 SVGIG (reference sequence). The CDR3 sequence is CAWEQGYSNQPQHF. The DNA of the CDR3 is TGTGCCTGGGAACAGGGGTATAGCAATCAGCCCCAGCATTTT.

The chain carries TRBV4-2 and TRBJ1-2; D is perhaps TRBD1 (5 bases). The CDR3 covers 12 residues. Trimming pared 2 bases from V and 4 bases from J, leaving 5 bases between. Germline V lookup: CDR1 LGHNA, CDR2 YNFKEQ. In nucleotides, the CDR3 is TGTGCCAGCAGCCAACAGGGCTATGGCTACACCTTC. Its translation is CASSQQGYGYTF.

The chain is built from TRBV28 and TRBJ2-7; D uncertain. Germline loops: CDR1 MDHEN, CDR2 SYDVKM. The CDR3 is 14 amino acids. With 6 bases removed from V and 0 bases from J, the gap between germline ends came to 12 bases. In DNA, the CDR3 is TGTGCCAGCAGGGCTGGGCACAGCTCCTACGAGCAGTACGTC. Protein: CASRAGHSSYEQYV.

This rearrangement joins TRBV12-5 to TRBJ1-1, with D maybe TRBD1 (5 bases). The germline gives CDR1 LGHNT, CDR2 FRNRAP. CDR3 length: 12 residues. Between the trimmed V and J ends, which lost 7 bases and 4 bases, there was a span of 10 bases. In DNA form, the CDR3 reads TGTGCTAGTGAACGCGGGGGCACTGAAGCTTTCTTT. It yields the protein CASERGGTEAFF.

The gene calls are TRBV5-1 and TRBJ2-1, with 10 positions matching TRBD1. Germline V CDR1 and CDR2: SGHRS, YFSETQ. The CDR3 covers 14 residues. V lost 4 bases, J lost 8 bases, and 6 bases stayed unmatched. The CDR3 bases are TGCGCCAGCAGCGACTCCGGGACAGGGGATGAGCAGTTCTTC. Protein: CASSDSGTGDEQFF.

The chain couples TRBV5-1 to TRBJ1-2; D unresolved. The CDR3 loop spans 14 amino acids. The V end was cut by 2 bases, the J end by 8 bases, with 16 bases between. The germline V gene encodes CDR1 SGHRS and CDR2 YFSETQ. CDR3 nucleotides: TGCGCCAGCAGCTTAACCACGTCGGTTTGGGGCTACACCTTC. It encodes CASSLTTSVWGYTF. The full variable domain, completed using reference TRBV5-1 and TRBJ1-2, is KAGVTQTPRYLIKTRGQQVTLSCSPISGHRSVSWYQQTPGQGLQFLFEYFSETQRNKGNFPGRFSGRQFSNSRSEMNVSTLELGDSALYLCASSLTTSVWGYTFGSGTRLTVV.

The chain couples TRBV5-6 to TRBJ2-7; weak D call: TRBD2 (6 bases). Trimming stripped 1 base from V and 9 bases from J, with 17 bases between. CDR3 length: 14 amino acids. Germline V CDR1 and CDR2: SGHDT, YYEEEE. The CDR3 is CASSLSSGVPGQYF. Here the CDR3 DNA reads TGTGCCAGCAGCTTGTCCTCGGGGGTACCCGGGCAGTACTTC.

J is TRBJ2-3 and V is TRBV7-9; TRBD2 agrees at 7 bases. J lost 4 bases, V lost 4 bases, and 8 bases had no gene match. Germline V gene sequence: CDR1 SEHNR, CDR2 FQNEAQ (reference sequence). The CDR3 consists of 15 residues. Here the CDR3 DNA reads TGTGCCAGCAGCTCCGGGGGGAGCGCTGCAGATACGCAGTATTTT. Translated: CASSSGGSAADTQYF.

The chain has TRBV19 and TRBJ1-3; possible D gene TRBD1, 5 bases. Per the germline V gene, CDR1 is LNHDA and CDR2 is SQIVND (reference sequence). This CDR3 spans 14 amino acids. With 7 bases removed from V and 0 bases from J, the gap between germline ends came to 10 bases. CDR3 amino acids: CASKDRPSGNTIYF. CDR3 DNA sequence: TGTGCCAGTAAAGACAGACCCTCTGGAAACACCATATATTTT.

The V and J genes are TRBV11-2 and TRBJ1-1; possibly TRBD1 for D (6 bases). From germline, CDR1 is SGHAT and CDR2 FQNNGV. Trimming removed 5 bases from V and 3 bases from J, with 19 bases in between. This CDR3 spans 16 amino acids. The CDR3 loop reads CASSPGYGTQDTEAFF. The CDR3, as DNA: TGTGCCAGCAGCCCCGGGTATGGGACACAGGACACTGAAGCTTTCTTT.

This sequence joins TRBV5-1 and TRBJ2-5; TRBD1 aligns across 11 bases. Germline V gene sequence: CDR1 SGHRS, CDR2 YFSETQ. The trim removed 4 bases at V and 5 bases at J, leaving 4 bases unmatched. The CDR3 totals 14 residues. Here the CDR3 reads CASSRDRGFETQYF. The CDR3 coding sequence is TGCGCCAGCAGCCGGGACAGGGGGTTTGAGACCCAGTACTTC.

V usage is TRBV5-6 and J usage is TRBJ1-2; D possibly corresponds to TRBD1 (6 bases). The germline V gene has CDR1 SGHDT and CDR2 YYEEEE. This CDR3 spans 14 amino acids. V gave up 0 bases and J gave up 2 bases, with 8 bases separating them. The CDR3 is CASSLGRGNYGYTF. The CDR3 nucleotides read TGTGCCAGCAGCTTGGGCAGGGGAAACTATGGCTACACCTTC.